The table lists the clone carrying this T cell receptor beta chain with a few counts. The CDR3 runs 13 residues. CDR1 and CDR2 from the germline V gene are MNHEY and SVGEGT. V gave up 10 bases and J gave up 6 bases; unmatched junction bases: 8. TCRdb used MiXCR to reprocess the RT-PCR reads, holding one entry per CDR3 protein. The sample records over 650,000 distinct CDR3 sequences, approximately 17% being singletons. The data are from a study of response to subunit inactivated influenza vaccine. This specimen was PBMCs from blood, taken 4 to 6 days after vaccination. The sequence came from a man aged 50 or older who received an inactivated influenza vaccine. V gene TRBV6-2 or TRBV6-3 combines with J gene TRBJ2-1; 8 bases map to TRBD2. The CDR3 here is CATQAGGPNEQFF. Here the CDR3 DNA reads TGTGCCACTCAGGCGGGAGGCCCCAATGAGCAGTTCTTC.